Sequencing of this T cell receptor (beta chain) was carried out in a study of blood T cells in healthy people across ages. Study-wide background: T cells yielded about one barcoded beta molecule per two cells through template switching.

Next came a second PCR, run for about 6 to 11 cycles, which used a sample-barcoded 5' primer along with a J-beta primer mix. Every cDNA molecule carried a tag from a template-switch adaptor bearing 12 random nucleotides. TCRdb used MiXCR to reprocess the 5' RACE reads, holding one entry per CDR3 protein. This table holds 710,000 or so distinct CDR3 sequences, 20% to 25% found once. Germline CDR1 LNHNV, CDR2 YYDKDF (reference sequence). V lost 4 bases, J lost 1 base, and 9 bases stayed unmatched. The CDR3 is made up of 16 amino acids. The specimen sequenced was blood. The source is a man between 65 and 85 years old in good health. The chain links TRBV15 to TRBJ1-1, with 7 bases lining up with TRBD1. The CDR3 loop reads CATSNYDRVGNTEAFF. CDR3 DNA: TGTGCCACCAGCAATTACGACAGGGTGGGGAACACTGAAGCTTTCTTT. The whole variable domain, remainder taken from reference TRBV15 and TRBJ1-1, is DAMVIQNPRYQVTQFGKPVTLSCSQTLNHNVMYWYQQKSSQAPKLLFHYYDKDFNNEADTPDNFQSRRPNTSFCFLDIRSPGLGDTAMYLCATSNYDRVGNTEAFFGQGTRLTVV.